This TCR beta chain was sequenced in a study of spatial heterogeneity in lung cancer. Trimming cost V 0 bases and J 4 bases, with 5 bases left between them. The CDR3 consists of 13 residues. The germline V gene has CDR1 SGHRS and CDR2 YFSETQ. This clonotype came up many times. The antigen is undetermined. TCRdb recomputed calls from the 5' RACE reads with MiXCR, one row per CDR3 protein. This sample yields about 80,000 distinct CDR3 sequences, of which around 7.3% are seen a single time; roughly 6.4% belongs to the top ten. Study-level findings and limits: Blood carried ubiquitous expanded tumor TCRs more at resection than follow-up.

The time point was: sample taken at primary tumor resection. Patients with untreated early-stage non-small cell lung cancer, numbering 72, were the donors. The sequenced material consisted of unsorted whole RNA from tumor, nontumor lung or frozen PBMC. The chain joins TRBV5-1 to TRBJ1-3; D unclear. The sequenced sample was PBMCs, obtained at surgery. This TCR came from a male donor with early-stage non-small cell lung cancer. The CDR3 sequence: CASSLEGGNTIYF. The CDR3 nucleotides are TGCGCCAGCAGCTTGGAGGGAGGAAACACCATATATTTT.